The 28 T cell receptor beta chains listed next were all sequenced from one sample in a study of shared clonotypes between healthy human individuals. Profiling relied on immunoSEQ multiplex PCR, and the TCRdb table lists in-frame clones only, not all of them. Among 2 million to 2.5 million clones listed, around 95% were seen once. Source material: naive CD4+ T cells sorted from blood. Subset specified: CD45RA+ positively selected. Receptor source: a man younger than 35 in good health.

V and J are TRBV6-1 and TRBJ2-2, with 9 bases lining up with TRBD1. The V and J ends lost 1 base and 6 bases, in that order; junction bases with no gene match: 3. The CDR3 sequence is 15 residues long. CDR1 and CDR2 (germline): MNHNS, SASEGT. The CDR3 DNA sequence: TGTGCCAGCAGTGAAGTACAGGGGGCGGCCGGGGAGCTGTTTTTT. Its translation is CASSEVQGAAGELFF.

This chain uses TRBV7-3 with TRBJ2-3, with 10 nucleotides matching TRBD2. CDR3 length: 15 residues. V shed 4 bases and J 5 bases; nucleotides not matched to a gene: 6. CDR1 and CDR2 from the germline V gene are SGHTA and FQGTGA. The chain's CDR3 is CASSSYLAGEDTQYF. The CDR3 DNA is TGTGCCAGCAGCTCTTACCTAGCGGGGGAAGATACGCAGTATTTT. Variable domain in full (rest from reference TRBV7-3 and TRBJ2-3): GAGVSQTPSNKVTEKGKYVELRCDPISGHTALYWYRQSLGQGPEFLIYFQGTGAADDSGLPNDRFFAVRPEGSVSTLKIQRTERGDSAVYLCASSSYLAGEDTQYFGPGTRLTVL.

This clone appeared once. The chain has TRBV18 and TRBJ2-7; D might be TRBD1 (6 bases). V was shortened by 6 bases and J by 5 bases, with 8 bases between the two germline ends. Germline V gene lookup returns CDR1 KGHSH and CDR2 LQKENI. CDR3 size: 11 residues. Here the CDR3 reads CASSGQNEQYF. In DNA, the CDR3 is TGTGCCAGCTCTGGACAGAACGAGCAGTACTTC.

The rearrangement links TRBV10-3 to TRBJ2-2, with D maybe TRBD2 (6 bases). With 8 bases removed from V and 2 bases from J, the gap between germline ends came to 12 bases. The CDR3 has 14 residues. Germline-derived CDR1 and CDR2 are ENHRY and SYGVKD. The CDR3 nucleotides are TGTGCCATCGGGGCGGGGTCTAACACCGGGGAGCTGTTTTTT. Protein sequence: CAIGAGSNTGELFF.

The CDR3 sequence is CASRPQGNNYGYTF. For the CDR3, the DNA is TGTGCCAGCCGACCCCAGGGGAATAACTATGGCTACACCTTC. The J gene is TRBJ1-2, the V gene TRBV25-1; the D gene is possibly TRBD1 (6 bases). V gave up 8 bases and J gave up 1 base, with 14 bases separating them. CDR3 length: 14 residues. CDR1 is MGHDK and CDR2 is SYGVNS in the germline V gene.

V and J are TRBV4-1 and TRBJ1-6; D is unresolved. V lost 0 bases, J lost 9 bases, and 12 bases lay in between. The CDR3 runs to 15 residues. In germline, CDR1 is MGHRA, CDR2 YSYEKL. This CDR3 reads CASSQEGWGSSPLHF. In DNA, the CDR3 is TGCGCCAGCAGCCAAGAAGGTTGGGGTAGTTCACCCCTCCACTTT.

This sequence joins TRBV30 and TRBJ1-6, with a possible D match to TRBD1 (5 bases). This CDR3 comprises 13 residues. CDR1 GTSNPN and CDR2 SVGIG come from the germline V gene (reference sequence). The ends were cut back, 0 bases at V and 10 bases at J, with 10 bases in the middle. The CDR3 reads CAWSVPEGSPLHF. The CDR3 DNA sequence: TGTGCCTGGAGTGTACCGGAGGGGTCACCCCTCCACTTT.

The chain combines TRBV10-3 with TRBJ2-7, with a tentative D call TRBD2 (5 bases). The germline V and J ends were trimmed by 6 bases and 5 bases, with 8 bases remaining between them. The CDR3 runs to 11 residues. Germline CDR1 ENHRY, CDR2 SYGVKD. CDR3 region: CAIREVHEQYF. The CDR3 DNA reads as TGTGCCATCAGGGAGGTCCACGAGCAGTACTTC.

The V call is TRBV6-4, the J call TRBJ2-1; 8 bases map to TRBD2. The CDR3 totals 14 residues. J gave up 7 bases and V 6 bases, and 8 bases lay outside the gene matches. The V gene's germline CDR1 is MRHNA and CDR2 SNTAGT. CDR3 nucleotide sequence: TGTGCCAGCAGCGGTGTAGCGGGGACTAATGAGCAGTTCTTC. Protein: CASSGVAGTNEQFF.

This clone showed up just once. The V gene is TRBV7-3, the J gene TRBJ2-1, with D maybe TRBD2 (6 bases). Germline CDR1 and CDR2: SGHTA and FQGTGA. CDR3 length: 16 amino acids. V lost 5 bases and J lost 3, with 17 bases in between. The CDR3 DNA sequence: TGTGCCAGCAGCCCCACCGCGGGGCGCTTCTACAATGAGCAGTTCTTC. Translating gives CASSPTAGRFYNEQFF.

The genes are TRBV27 and TRBJ2-5; D might be TRBD1 (5 bases). This CDR3 region has 16 residues. Germline V gives CDR1 MNHEY, CDR2 SMNVEV (reference sequence). V lost 4 bases and J 9 bases, leaving 24 bases between the germline ends. The chain's CDR3 is CASSSPRWMGQWAQYF. The CDR3 coding sequence is TGTGCCAGCAGTTCTCCGAGGTGGATGGGGCAGTGGGCCCAGTACTTC.

This chain uses TRBV27 with TRBJ1-1, with D possibly TRBD1 on 5 matching bases. Trimming pared 4 bases from V and 3 bases from J, leaving 15 bases between. The CDR3 sequence is 15 residues long. Per germline, CDR1 MNHEY and CDR2 SMNVEV (reference sequence). The CDR3, as DNA: TGTGCCAGCAGTTCCCCCTCGGCGGGGCACACTGAAGCTTTCTTT. Its protein product is CASSSPSAGHTEAFF.

V usage is TRBV5-1 and J usage is TRBJ2-7; D is perhaps TRBD1 or TRBD2 (6 bases each). Trimming pared 2 bases from V and 4 bases from J, leaving 13 bases between. The V gene's germline CDR1 is SGHRS and CDR2 YFSETQ. The CDR3 has 14 residues. CDR3: CASSFGGGIYEQYF. The DNA for the CDR3 is TGCGCCAGCAGCTTCGGGGGCGGGATTTACGAGCAGTACTTC.

The CDR3 loop reads CASSSDRSSEQYF. The CDR3 DNA is TGTGCCAGCAGCTCGGATAGGTCCAGCGAGCAGTACTTC. The gene calls are TRBV5-4 and TRBJ2-7, with unresolved D. The CDR3 length is 13 residues. The germline V and J ends were trimmed by 3 bases and 6 bases, with 13 bases remaining between them. The germline V gene has CDR1 SGHNT and CDR2 YYREEE (reference sequence).

The J gene is TRBJ1-6, the V gene TRBV19; D is unclear. V was trimmed by 6 bases and J by 6 bases, leaving 6 bases between them. The V gene's germline CDR1 is LNHDA and CDR2 SQIVND (reference sequence). The CDR3 is made up of 12 amino acids. CDR3 sequence reads: CASSGLNSPLHF. In DNA form, the CDR3 reads TGTGCCAGTAGCGGCCTTAATTCACCCCTCCACTTT.

The genes are TRBV7-8 and TRBJ2-2, with TRBD1 matching 8 bases. Germline V gives CDR1 SGHVS, CDR2 FQNEAQ. The CDR3 has 14 residues. The trim removed 4 bases at V and 3 bases at J, leaving 1 base unmatched. The CDR3, as DNA: TGTGCCAGCAGCTCGGACAGGGACACCGGGGAGCTGTTTTTT. Amino acid sequence: CASSSDRDTGELFF.

V gene TRBV5-1 combines with J gene TRBJ1-1, with 10 nucleotides matching TRBD1. The ends lost 9 bases at V and 1 base at J; junction bases unmatched: 6. This CDR3 has 14 residues. The germline gives CDR1 SGHRS, CDR2 YFSETQ. The CDR3 nucleotides are TGCGCCACGACAGGGGGCGAAGGGAACACTGAAGCTTTCTTT. Protein product: CATTGGEGNTEAFF.

V usage is TRBV6-6 and J usage is TRBJ2-7; tentative D call: TRBD1 (6 bases). The V and J ends lost 6 bases and 9 bases respectively, with 21 bases between them. Germline V gene lookup returns CDR1 MNHNY and CDR2 SVGAGI (reference sequence). This CDR3 has 14 residues. CDR3 sequence: CASSQGDTAGGQYF. The CDR3 DNA sequence: TGTGCCAGCAGCCAAGGGGACACCGCCGGCGGGCAGTACTTC.

V usage is TRBV30 and J usage is TRBJ2-7; unclear D gene. The CDR3 totals 12 residues. Trimming left V 5 bases short and J 4 bases short, with 12 bases between. Germline assignment: CDR1 GTSNPN and CDR2 SVGIG (reference sequence). The DNA for the CDR3 is TGTGCCTGGGACCAACAGTATTACGAGCAGTACTTC. It codes for CAWDQQYYEQYF.

This clone is a singleton in its sample. This chain's CDR3 is CASSLLTGGTEKLFF. Written as DNA, the CDR3 is TGTGCCAGCAGCTTATTAACAGGGGGCACTGAAAAACTGTTTTTT. This chain joins TRBV7-9 and TRBJ1-4; 9 nucleotides line up with TRBD1. The germline CDR1 and CDR2 sequences are SEHNR and FQNEAQ (reference sequence). The length of the CDR3 is 15 residues. With 2 bases clipped from V and 7 bases from J, the junction kept 5 bases outside the gene matches.

The genes are TRBV4-1 and TRBJ2-7, with D unclear. The CDR3 loop spans 17 amino acids. Germline CDR1 reads MGHRA; CDR2 reads YSYEKL. V lost 1 base and J 0 bases, leaving 16 bases between the germline ends. CDR3 nucleotide sequence: TGCGCCAGCAGCCAAGGGCGTTCGCGGATGAGCTCCTACGAGCAGTACTTC. Residues: CASSQGRSRMSSYEQYF.

The CDR3 is CASSLLWQGGYNEQFF. The CDR3 region has the DNA TGTGCCAGCAGCCTATTATGGCAGGGCGGGTACAATGAGCAGTTCTTC. The chain recombines TRBV13 with TRBJ2-1; D might be TRBD1 or TRBD2, each matching 5 bases. The germline V gene has CDR1 PRHDT and CDR2 FYEKMQ (reference sequence). V was trimmed by 5 bases and J by 4 bases, leaving 18 bases between them. The CDR3 has 16 amino acids.

V is TRBV28 and J is TRBJ2-7; 8 bases align to TRBD1. The V gene end was trimmed by 7 bases and the J gene end by 2 bases; junction bases not matched to a gene: 4. The CDR3 spans 13 residues. Germline V gene sequence: CDR1 MDHEN, CDR2 SYDVKM. As DNA, the CDR3 is TGTGCCAGCAAGGTGACAGGGGCCTACGAGCAGTACTTC. Its translation: CASKVTGAYEQYF.

V gene TRBV7-2 combines with J gene TRBJ2-5; 8 bases are shared with TRBD2. Trimming removed 1 base from V and 4 bases from J; junction bases left unmatched: 8. CDR1 and CDR2 from the germline V gene are SGHTA and FQGNSA. CDR3 length: 16 residues. CDR3 nucleotide sequence: TGTGCCAGCAGCTTAGTTTCTCTCGGGAGGGGAGAGACCCAGTACTTC. It translates to CASSLVSLGRGETQYF.

The chain couples TRBV5-1 to TRBJ2-2; D may correspond to TRBD1 or TRBD2 (5 bases each). V was trimmed by 3 bases and J by 3 bases, leaving 9 bases between them. CDR3 length: 14 residues. In germline, CDR1 is SGHRS, CDR2 YFSETQ. CDR3 sequence: CASSYQGDTGELFF. The CDR3 nucleotides read TGCGCCAGCAGCTATCAGGGAGACACCGGGGAGCTGTTTTTT.

For this clone: This specimen includes other DNA sequences encoding the same CDR3. J is TRBJ2-7 and V is TRBV9; 10 nucleotides agree with TRBD1. V was clipped by 2 bases and J by 3 bases; unmatched bases: 5. The CDR3 spans 15 residues. CDR1 and CDR2 (germline): SGDLS, YYNGEE. Here the CDR3 DNA reads TGTGCCAGCAGCGTTGGGGACAGGGGATTCTACGAGCAGTACTTC. It codes for CASSVGDRGFYEQYF.

The V call is TRBV6-4, the J call TRBJ1-2; D perhaps matches TRBD1 (6 bases). CDR3 size: 14 residues. V lost 3 bases and J lost 4, with 12 bases in between. Germline CDR1 is MRHNA and CDR2 is SNTAGT. In DNA form, the CDR3 reads TGTGCCAGCAGTGAGTCCACAGGGACCTATGGCTACACCTTC. Translation gives CASSESTGTYGYTF.

J is TRBJ2-2 and V is TRBV6-6; the D is unclear. V was shortened by 6 bases and J by 5 bases, with 10 bases between the two germline ends. Germline CDR1 and CDR2: MNHNY and SVGAGI (reference sequence). There are 13 residues in the CDR3. CDR3 sequence reads: CASSPPETGELFF. DNA of the CDR3: TGTGCCAGCAGCCCCCCGGAGACCGGGGAGCTGTTTTTT.